The T cell receptor (beta chain) described here comes from a study of CD8+ T cells in alopecia areata. General observations from the study: Sequencing of scalp samples also includes resident alphabeta T cells from normal skin.

RNA was isolated and reverse transcribed to cDNA, the sequencing template. The repertoire was sequenced with immunoSEQ multiplex PCR; TCRdb's copy has only in-frame clones and lacks some. The sample lists 90,000 or so clones; roughly 47% were seen once. After removal of 4 bases from V and 4 bases from J, the junction contained 9 bases not matched to a gene. The CDR3 is 17 residues long. The germline CDR1 and CDR2 sequences are MGHDK and SYGVNS. Treatment denoted: oral pan-JAK inhibitor, 5-10 mg twice daily. This clone was recorded a few times. What it binds is unknown. The source of this sequence is a human donor with alopecia areata. Sequences were derived from CD8+ T cells sorted from blood, sampled at week 24, from a patient treated with tofacitinib. The chain employs TRBV25-1 and TRBJ2-7; the match to TRBD2 covers 14 bases. CDR3 DNA sequence: TGTGCCAGCAGTGCGGGACTAGCGGGAGTCGCCTTTTACGAGCAGTACTTC. Its translation: CASSAGLAGVAFYEQYF.